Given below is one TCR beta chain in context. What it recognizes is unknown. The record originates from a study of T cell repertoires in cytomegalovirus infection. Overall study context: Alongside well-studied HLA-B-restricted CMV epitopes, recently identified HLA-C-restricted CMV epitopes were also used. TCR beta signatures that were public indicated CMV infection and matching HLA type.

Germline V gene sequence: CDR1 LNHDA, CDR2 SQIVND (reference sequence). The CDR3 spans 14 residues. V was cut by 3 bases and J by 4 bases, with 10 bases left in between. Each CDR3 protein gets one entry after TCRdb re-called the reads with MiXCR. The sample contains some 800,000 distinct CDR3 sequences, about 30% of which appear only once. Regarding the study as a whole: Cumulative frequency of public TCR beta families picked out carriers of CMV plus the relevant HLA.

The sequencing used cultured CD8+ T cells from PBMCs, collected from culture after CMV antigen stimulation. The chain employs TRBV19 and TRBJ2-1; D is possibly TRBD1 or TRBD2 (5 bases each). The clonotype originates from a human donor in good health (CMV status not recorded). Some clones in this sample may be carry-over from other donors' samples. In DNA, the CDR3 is TGTGCCAGTAGTATTGGGACCTTTTACAATGAGCAGTTCTTC. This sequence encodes CASSIGTFYNEQFF.